This entry describes one T cell receptor beta chain. The antigen remains undetermined. This sample is part of a study of somatic mutations in cytotoxic T cells in rheumatoid arthritis. Turning to the study itself: Certain V beta antibody-stained T-cell populations, V beta1+ cells sequenced for TCRB among them, were flow-sorted to nearly 100% purity. Notes on the study in general: The largest CD8+ clone made up over 20% of CD8+ cells in about an eighth of the roughly 60 patients.

The table came from immunoSEQ multiplex PCR; TCRdb's copy has only in-frame clones and leaves some out. The sample yields roughly 2,300 clones, 84% seen once. CDR1 is GTSNPN and CDR2 is SVGIG in the germline V gene (reference sequence). The CDR3 is 13 residues long. Trimming left V 5 bases short and J 3 bases short, with 14 bases between. The material sequenced was CD8+ T cells sorted from blood. V usage is TRBV30 and J usage is TRBJ2-7; D uncertain. The clonotype was recovered from an adult with rheumatoid arthritis. The CDR3 coding sequence is TGTGCCTGGTCTCTCGGCAGCAGCTACGAGCAGTACTTC. Translating gives CAWSLGSSYEQYF.